Presented here are 27 T cell receptor beta chains from one specimen sequenced in a study of T-cell memory formation after mild COVID-19. MiXCR, applied by TCRdb to the 5' RACE reads, yields one record per CDR3 protein. The data show a few hundred thousand distinct CDR3 sequences, with approximately 15% seen just once and roughly 22% held by the top ten. Sequenced sample: PBMCs or a T cell subset sorted from them (not recorded which). The receptors were sampled from a man younger than 35 who had mild COVID-19 (a few samples of this study predate the infection). Cell type and time point are not known.

V is TRBV6-6 and J is TRBJ2-5; 7 nucleotides agree with TRBD1. The CDR3 is 15 residues long. Germline CDR1 reads MNHNY; CDR2 reads SVGAGI (reference sequence). V lost 8 bases, J lost 7 bases, and 16 bases stayed unmatched. CDR3 in DNA: TGTGCCAGCGGCCAGAAGCAAGGGGGCAGGGGGACCCAGTACTTC. This translates into CASGQKQGGRGTQYF.

This clonotype was found a few times. The gene calls are TRBV11-2 and TRBJ1-2; no clear D. The CDR3 totals 13 residues. Germline values: CDR1 SGHAT, CDR2 FQNNGV. V shed 2 bases and J shed 8 bases, with 12 bases lying between them. The CDR3 DNA reads TGTGCCAGCAGCTTAAGCGTGCCGGGAGGCTACACCTTC. Protein product: CASSLSVPGGYTF.

This clonotype came up many times. The rearrangement links TRBV18 to TRBJ2-1, with D unresolved. This CDR3 is built from 12 residues. Trimming stripped 3 bases from V and 10 bases from J, with 10 bases between. CDR1 KGHSH and CDR2 LQKENI come from the germline V gene. CDR3 region: CASSPWAKEQFF. Written as DNA, the CDR3 is TGTGCCAGCTCACCCTGGGCCAAGGAGCAGTTCTTC.

This clonotype appeared a few times. The chain uses TRBV6-5 and TRBJ1-4; 11 bases line up with TRBD1. This CDR3 is built from 14 residues. Germline assignment: CDR1 MNHEY and CDR2 SVGAGI. After removal of 5 bases from V and 7 bases from J, the junction contained 3 bases not matched to a gene. The CDR3 DNA reads TGTGCCAGCAGTAGGACAGGGGGCGTTGAAAAACTGTTTTTT. This codes for CASSRTGGVEKLFF.

This CDR3 reads CASSYLQMRTGELFF. The CDR3 nucleotides read TGTGCCAGCAGTTACCTCCAGATGCGCACCGGGGAGCTGTTTTTT. This chain connects TRBV6-5 to TRBJ2-2; D is unresolved. Germline V gene sequence: CDR1 MNHEY, CDR2 SVGAGI. There are 15 residues in the CDR3. Between the trimmed V and J ends, which lost 2 bases and 4 bases, there was a span of 11 bases.

This clonotype was observed a single time. V is TRBV10-3 and J is TRBJ2-6; tentatively, D is TRBD1 (5 bases). Trimming pared 6 bases from V and 7 bases from J, leaving 19 bases between. CDR1 ENHRY and CDR2 SYGVKD come from the germline V gene. This CDR3 has 16 residues. The CDR3 DNA reads as TGTGCCATCAGAGCTACAGGCGGCGTTGGAGCCAACGTCCTGACTTTC. Translating it yields CAIRATGGVGANVLTF.

V usage is TRBV20-1 and J usage is TRBJ2-5; 11 bases align to TRBD1. The V and J ends lost 1 base and 7 bases, in that order; junction bases with no gene match: 11. The CDR3 covers 16 residues. Germline values: CDR1 DFQATT, CDR2 SNEGSKA (reference sequence). The CDR3 nucleotides are TGCAGTGCTAGAGCTACAGGACAGGGGGCTTGGGGGACCCAGTACTTC. Its protein is CSARATGQGAWGTQYF.

This clonotype was counted many times. The chain has TRBV7-9 and TRBJ2-2, with 14 nucleotides matching TRBD2. Germline CDR1 is SEHNR and CDR2 is FQNEAQ (reference sequence). Losses at the gene ends were 5 bases for V and 3 bases for J; bases not matched to a gene: 5. The CDR3 spans 17 residues. CDR3 residues: CASSRGLAGGYTGELFF. The CDR3 DNA reads as TGTGCCAGCAGCCGCGGACTAGCGGGGGGCTACACCGGGGAGCTGTTTTTT.

This clonotype was observed at least ten times. This chain connects TRBV5-6 to TRBJ2-5, with no clear D. With 4 bases removed from V and 5 bases from J, the gap between germline ends came to 12 bases. The germline CDR1 and CDR2 sequences are SGHDT and YYEEEE. The CDR3 loop spans 13 amino acids. CDR3 coding DNA: TGTGCCAGCAGCCGAAGGGTCGGGGAGACCCAGTACTTC. Amino acids: CASSRRVGETQYF.

The chain is built from TRBV5-6 and TRBJ2-1, with D perhaps assigned TRBD1 or TRBD2 (5 bases each). The CDR3 consists of 15 residues. Germline lookup yields CDR1 SGHDT and CDR2 YYEEEE. Trimming stripped 4 bases from V and 1 base from J, with 12 bases between. This CDR3 is CASSPGPVSYNEQFF. Here the CDR3 DNA reads TGTGCCAGCAGCCCGGGGCCGGTGTCCTACAATGAGCAGTTCTTC.

This clonotype was seen only a few times. The rearrangement links TRBV6-6 to TRBJ2-7; possibly TRBD1 for D (5 bases). The CDR3 is made up of 12 amino acids. The V gene lost 2 bases and the J gene lost 9 bases, with 11 bases spanning the gap. CDR1 MNHNY and CDR2 SVGAGI come from the germline V gene (reference sequence). The CDR3 loop reads CASSYPQGGQYV. The CDR3 nucleotides are TGTGCCAGCAGTTACCCTCAGGGCGGGCAGTACGTC.

This clonotype appeared a few times. The chain uses TRBV3-1 and TRBJ1-6; 7 nucleotides agree with TRBD1. V trimming: 6 bases; J trimming: 8 bases; junction bases outside the gene matches: 10. Per germline, CDR1 LGHDT and CDR2 YNNKEL (reference sequence). The CDR3 extends over 15 amino acids. The CDR3 region is CASRHRDRADSPLHF. DNA for the CDR3: TGTGCCAGCAGACACCGGGACAGAGCGGATTCACCCCTCCACTTT.

This clonotype was counted a few times. J is TRBJ2-3 and V is TRBV6-4, with D unclear. This CDR3 contains 15 residues. V was shortened by 0 bases and J by 0 bases, with 7 bases between the two germline ends. Per germline, CDR1 MRHNA and CDR2 SNTAGT. The CDR3 reads CASSDSRRSTDTQYF. The CDR3 DNA follows: TGTGCCAGCAGTGACTCTCGACGGAGCACAGATACGCAGTATTTT.

This clonotype appeared a few times. The V gene is TRBV9, the J gene TRBJ1-4; D gene ambiguous. The V and J ends lost 0 bases and 4 bases respectively, with 7 bases between them. This CDR3 comprises 14 residues. Germline V lookup: CDR1 SGDLS, CDR2 YYNGEE. The CDR3 here is CASSVGGFNEKLFF. DNA for the CDR3: TGTGCCAGCAGCGTAGGGGGTTTTAATGAAAAACTGTTTTTT. Drawing the rest from reference TRBV9 and TRBJ1-4, the complete variable domain is DSGVTQTPKHLITATGQRVTLRCSPRSGDLSVYWYQQSLDQGLQFLIQYYNGEERAKGNILERFSAQQFPDLHSELNLSSLELGDSALYFCASSVGGFNEKLFFGSGTQLSVL.

The table lists this clonotype with a few counts. The chain has TRBV4-2 and TRBJ2-1; TRBD2 matches 11 bases. V lost 2 bases to trimming and J lost 5 bases; unmatched junction nucleotides: 8. This CDR3 spans 17 amino acids. CDR1 LGHNA and CDR2 YNFKEQ come from the germline V gene. The CDR3 bases are TGTGCCAGCAGCCAAATAAGCGCTAGCGGGGGGCACAATGAGCAGTTCTTC. It encodes CASSQISASGGHNEQFF.

V and J are TRBV20-1 and TRBJ1-2, with 10 bases matching TRBD1. The CDR3 has 15 amino acids. V lost 1 base and J lost 8; bases outside the gene matches: 10. The germline V gene has CDR1 DFQATT and CDR2 SNEGSKA (reference sequence). The CDR3 bases are TGCAGTGCTAGAGGCCCAGGGACAGGGGTGGAAGGCTACACCTTC. This sequence encodes CSARGPGTGVEGYTF.

This clonotype was found a few times. CDR3 in DNA: TGTGCCACCAGCAGGGTGAACACCGGGGAGCTGTTTTTT. It codes for CATSRVNTGELFF. The chain uses TRBV24-1 and TRBJ2-2; perhaps TRBD1 as D (5 bases). The germline V gene has CDR1 KGHDR and CDR2 SFDVKD. The CDR3 covers 13 residues. The V and J ends lost 7 bases and 1 base respectively, with 6 bases between them.

The chain uses TRBV11-3 and TRBJ2-5; 11 bases are a match to TRBD1. The CDR3 is made up of 15 amino acids. CDR1 SGHNT and CDR2 YENEEA come from the germline V gene. J was trimmed by 4 bases and V by 5 bases; bases with no gene match: 6. CDR3 in amino acids: CASSQADRGRETQYF. In nucleotides, the CDR3 is TGTGCCAGCAGCCAAGCGGACAGGGGGCGAGAGACCCAGTACTTC.

The genes are TRBV7-2 and TRBJ1-1; D uncertain. From germline, CDR1 is SGHTA and CDR2 FQGNSA. This CDR3 comprises 15 residues. V was clipped by 0 bases and J by 1 base, with 9 bases between them. The DNA of the CDR3 is TGTGCCAGCAGCTTAGCGCATACCTGGAACACTGAAGCTTTCTTT. It is translated as CASSLAHTWNTEAFF.

The sample holds a few counts of this clonotype. The rearrangement uses TRBV6-1 and TRBJ1-2; no reliable D call. Germline CDR1 reads MNHNS; CDR2 reads SASEGT. The CDR3 totals 14 residues. With 1 base removed from V and 9 bases from J, the gap between germline ends came to 15 bases. DNA for the CDR3: TGTGCCAGCAGTGAAGATGGGAAGGAACGGAGCTACACCTTC. Its protein is CASSEDGKERSYTF.

The genes are TRBV6-2 or TRBV6-3 and TRBJ2-3, with D perhaps assigned TRBD1 or TRBD2 (5 bases each). V dropped 3 bases and J dropped 2 bases, with 9 bases sitting between them. CDR3 length: 14 residues. Germline CDR1 MNHEY, CDR2 SVGEGT. The CDR3, as DNA: TGTGCCAGCAGTTATAGAGGGGTCACAGATACGCAGTATTTT. Translated, it gives CASSYRGVTDTQYF.

The CDR3: CSARTAGGLDTQYF. In DNA, the CDR3 is TGCAGTGCTAGAACGGCAGGGGGCCTAGATACGCAGTATTTT. The genes are TRBV20-1 and TRBJ2-3; 8 bases line up with TRBD1. J lost 5 bases, V lost 2 bases, and 6 bases had no gene match. The CDR3 is 14 amino acids. Germline CDR1 and CDR2: DFQATT and SNEGSKA (reference sequence).

This chain joins TRBV20-1 and TRBJ1-6; D is uncertain. CDR3 length: 14 residues. Trimming shortened V by 3 bases and J by 7 bases, and 13 bases separated the two germline ends. The germline CDR1 and CDR2 sequences are DFQATT and SNEGSKA (reference sequence). The CDR3 sequence: CSASPDSLNSPLHF. The CDR3 region has the DNA TGCAGTGCTAGCCCGGACTCCCTAAATTCACCCCTCCACTTT.

The chain uses TRBV7-9 and TRBJ1-3, with D maybe TRBD1 (6 bases). CDR1 and CDR2 (germline): SEHNR, FQNEAQ (reference sequence). This CDR3 contains 17 residues. Trimming shortened V by 5 bases and J by 7 bases, and 24 bases separated the two germline ends. The CDR3 reads CASSPKGGSTSWNTIYF. The CDR3 region has the DNA TGTGCCAGCAGCCCTAAGGGGGGATCGACCTCCTGGAACACCATATATTTT.

V gene TRBV5-6 combines with J gene TRBJ2-7; the match to TRBD2 covers 8 bases. This CDR3 comprises 15 residues. Germline CDR1 and CDR2: SGHDT and YYEEEE. V lost 1 base to trimming and J lost 2 bases; unmatched junction nucleotides: 5. CDR3 in amino acids: CASSLRSGVPYEQYV. The CDR3 region has the DNA TGTGCCAGCAGCTTGCGTAGCGGGGTCCCCTACGAGCAGTACGTC.

This clonotype was detected only a few times. The chain is built from TRBV6-2 or TRBV6-3 and TRBJ2-1; D gene ambiguous. CDR3 length: 13 residues. Germline V gene data show CDR1 as MNHEY and CDR2 as SVGEGT. The V end was cut by 3 bases, the J end by 9 bases, with 12 bases between. The CDR3 bases are TGTGCCAGCAGTTATGCTGGGATTCCTGAGCAGTTCTTC. It specifies CASSYAGIPEQFF.

This clonotype was seen a handful of times. The rearrangement joins TRBV19 to TRBJ1-1; 7 nucleotides agree with TRBD1. CDR3 length: 14 amino acids. CDR1 is LNHDA and CDR2 is SQIVND in the germline V gene (reference sequence). J lost 0 bases, V lost 9 bases, and 7 bases had no gene match. The CDR3 loop reads CASRDRFMNTEAFF. CDR3 sequence (DNA): TGTGCCAGCCGGGACAGATTCATGAACACTGAAGCTTTCTTT.